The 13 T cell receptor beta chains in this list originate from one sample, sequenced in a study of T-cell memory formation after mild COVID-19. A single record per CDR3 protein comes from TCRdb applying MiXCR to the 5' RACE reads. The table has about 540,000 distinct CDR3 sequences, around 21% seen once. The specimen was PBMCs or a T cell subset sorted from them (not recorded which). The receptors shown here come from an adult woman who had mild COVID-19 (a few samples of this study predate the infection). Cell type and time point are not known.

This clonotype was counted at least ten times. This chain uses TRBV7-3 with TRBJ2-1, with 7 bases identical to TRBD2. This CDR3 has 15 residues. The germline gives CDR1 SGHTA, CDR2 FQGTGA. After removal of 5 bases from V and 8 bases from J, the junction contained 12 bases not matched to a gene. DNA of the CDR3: TGTGCCAGCAGCCCGCGACGAGCGGGGCAGGATGAGCAGTTCTTC. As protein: CASSPRRAGQDEQFF.

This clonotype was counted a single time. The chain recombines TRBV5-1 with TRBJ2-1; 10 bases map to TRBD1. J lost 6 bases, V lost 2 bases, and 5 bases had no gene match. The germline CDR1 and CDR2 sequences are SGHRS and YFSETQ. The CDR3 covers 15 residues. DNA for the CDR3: TGCGCCAGCAGCTTCGACAGGGGGCCGGGCAATGAGCAGTTCTTC. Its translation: CASSFDRGPGNEQFF. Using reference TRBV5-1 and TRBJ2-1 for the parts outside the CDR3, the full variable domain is KAGVTQTPRYLIKTRGQQVTLSCSPISGHRSVSWYQQTPGQGLQFLFEYFSETQRNKGNFPGRFSGRQFSNSRSEMNVSTLELGDSALYLCASSFDRGPGNEQFFGPGTRLTVL.

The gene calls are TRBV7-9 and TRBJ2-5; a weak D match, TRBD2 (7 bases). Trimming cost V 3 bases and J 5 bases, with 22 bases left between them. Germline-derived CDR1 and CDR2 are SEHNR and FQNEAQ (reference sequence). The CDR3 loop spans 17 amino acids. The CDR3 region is CASSLRTGGQGSETQYF. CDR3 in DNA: TGTGCCAGCAGCTTGAGGACGGGGGGACAAGGATCGGAGACCCAGTACTTC.

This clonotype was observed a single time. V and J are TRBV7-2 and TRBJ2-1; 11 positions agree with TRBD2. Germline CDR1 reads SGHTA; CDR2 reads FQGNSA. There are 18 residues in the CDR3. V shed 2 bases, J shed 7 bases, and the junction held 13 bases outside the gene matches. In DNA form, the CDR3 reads TGTGCCAGCAGCTTACAATGGCTAGCGGGAGGCCCCCCGAATGAGCAGTTCTTC. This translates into CASSLQWLAGGPPNEQFF.

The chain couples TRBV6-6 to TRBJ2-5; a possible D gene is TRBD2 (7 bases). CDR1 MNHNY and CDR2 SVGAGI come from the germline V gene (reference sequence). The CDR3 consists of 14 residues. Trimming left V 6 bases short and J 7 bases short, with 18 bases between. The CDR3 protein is CASSPGGGRGTQYF. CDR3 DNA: TGTGCCAGCAGCCCCGGCGGGGGCCGAGGGACCCAGTACTTC.

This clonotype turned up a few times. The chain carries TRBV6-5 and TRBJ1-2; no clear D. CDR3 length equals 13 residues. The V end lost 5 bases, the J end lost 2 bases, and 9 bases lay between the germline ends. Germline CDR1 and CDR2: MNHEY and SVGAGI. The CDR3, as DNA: TGTGCCAGCAGTGTGACTGCGAACTATGGCTACACCTTC. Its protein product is CASSVTANYGYTF.

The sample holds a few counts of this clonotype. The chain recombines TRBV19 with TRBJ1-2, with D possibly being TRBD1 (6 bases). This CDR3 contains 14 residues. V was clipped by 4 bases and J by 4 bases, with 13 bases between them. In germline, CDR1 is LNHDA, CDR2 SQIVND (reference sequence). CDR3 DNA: TGTGCCAGTAGTACAGGGGCTGGATTCTATGGCTACACCTTC. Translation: CASSTGAGFYGYTF. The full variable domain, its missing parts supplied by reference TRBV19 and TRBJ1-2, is DGGITQSPKYLFRKEGQNVTLSCEQNLNHDAMYWYRQDPGQGLRLIYYSQIVNDFQKGDIAEGYSVSREKKESFPLTVTSAQKNPTAFYLCASSTGAGFYGYTFGSGTRLTVV.

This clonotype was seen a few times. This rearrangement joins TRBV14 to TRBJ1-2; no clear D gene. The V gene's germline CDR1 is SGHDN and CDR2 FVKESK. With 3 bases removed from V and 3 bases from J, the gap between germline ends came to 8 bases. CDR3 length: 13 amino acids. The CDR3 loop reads CASSQLWYYGYTF. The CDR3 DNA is TGTGCCAGCAGCCAGCTATGGTACTATGGCTACACCTTC. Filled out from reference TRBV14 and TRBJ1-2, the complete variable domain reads EAGVTQFPSHSVIEKGQTVTLRCDPISGHDNLYWYRRVMGKEIKFLLHFVKESKQDESGMPNNRFLAERTGGTYSTLKVQPAELEDSGVYFCASSQLWYYGYTFGSGTRLTVV.

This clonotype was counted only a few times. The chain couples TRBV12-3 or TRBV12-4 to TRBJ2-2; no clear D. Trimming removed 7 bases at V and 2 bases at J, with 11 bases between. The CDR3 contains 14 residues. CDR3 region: CASTPGINTGELFF. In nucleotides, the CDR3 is TGTGCCAGCACCCCGGGTATTAACACCGGGGAGCTGTTTTTT.

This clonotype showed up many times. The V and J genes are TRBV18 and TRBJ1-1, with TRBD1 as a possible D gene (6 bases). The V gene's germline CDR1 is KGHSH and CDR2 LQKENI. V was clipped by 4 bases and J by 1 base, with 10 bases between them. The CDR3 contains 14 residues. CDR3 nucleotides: TGTGCCAGCTCACACGACAGGAAGAACACTGAAGCTTTCTTT. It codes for CASSHDRKNTEAFF.

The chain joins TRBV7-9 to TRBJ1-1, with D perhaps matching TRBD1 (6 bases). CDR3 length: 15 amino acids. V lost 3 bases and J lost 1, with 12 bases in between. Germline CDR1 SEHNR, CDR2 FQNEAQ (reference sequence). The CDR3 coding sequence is TGTGCCAGCAGCTTCCACAGGGCGACGAACACTGAAGCTTTCTTT. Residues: CASSFHRATNTEAFF.

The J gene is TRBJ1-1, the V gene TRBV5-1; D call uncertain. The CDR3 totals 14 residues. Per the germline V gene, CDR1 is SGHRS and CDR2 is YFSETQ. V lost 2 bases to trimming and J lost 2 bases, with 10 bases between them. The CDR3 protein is CASSFGQDNTEAFF. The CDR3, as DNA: TGCGCCAGCAGCTTTGGGCAGGACAACACTGAAGCTTTCTTT.

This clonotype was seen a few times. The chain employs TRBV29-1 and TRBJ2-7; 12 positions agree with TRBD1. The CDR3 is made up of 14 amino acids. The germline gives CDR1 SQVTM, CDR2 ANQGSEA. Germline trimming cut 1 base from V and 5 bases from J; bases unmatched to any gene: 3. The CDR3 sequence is CSVEGGTGGDEQYF. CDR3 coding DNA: TGCAGCGTTGAAGGTGGGACAGGGGGCGACGAGCAGTACTTC.